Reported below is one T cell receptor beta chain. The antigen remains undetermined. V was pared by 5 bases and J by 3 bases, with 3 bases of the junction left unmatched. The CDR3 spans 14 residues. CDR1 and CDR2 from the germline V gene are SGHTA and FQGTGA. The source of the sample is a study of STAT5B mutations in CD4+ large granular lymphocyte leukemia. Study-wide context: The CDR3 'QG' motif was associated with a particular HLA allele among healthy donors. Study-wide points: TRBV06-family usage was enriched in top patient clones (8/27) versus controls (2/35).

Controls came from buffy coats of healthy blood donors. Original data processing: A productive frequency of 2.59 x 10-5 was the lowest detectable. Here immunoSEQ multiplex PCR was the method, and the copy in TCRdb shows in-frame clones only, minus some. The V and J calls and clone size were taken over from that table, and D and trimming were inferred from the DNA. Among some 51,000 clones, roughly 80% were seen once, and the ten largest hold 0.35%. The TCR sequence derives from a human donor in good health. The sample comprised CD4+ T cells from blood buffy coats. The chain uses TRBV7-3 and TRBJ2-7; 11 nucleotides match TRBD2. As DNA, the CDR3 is TGTGCCAGCAGCCCAGGGACTAGCGGCTACGAGCAGTACTTC. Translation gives CASSPGTSGYEQYF.